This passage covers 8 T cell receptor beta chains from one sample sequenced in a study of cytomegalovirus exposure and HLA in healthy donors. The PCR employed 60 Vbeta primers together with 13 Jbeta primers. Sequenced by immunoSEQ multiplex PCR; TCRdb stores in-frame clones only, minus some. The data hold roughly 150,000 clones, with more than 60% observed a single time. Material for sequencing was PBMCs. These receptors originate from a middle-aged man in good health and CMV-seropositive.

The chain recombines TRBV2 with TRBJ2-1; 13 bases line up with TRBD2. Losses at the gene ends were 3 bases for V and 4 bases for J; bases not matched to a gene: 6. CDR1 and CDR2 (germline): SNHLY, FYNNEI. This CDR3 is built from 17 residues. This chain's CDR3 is CASSERTSGSWYNEQFF. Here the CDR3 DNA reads TGTGCCAGCAGTGAGAGGACTAGCGGGAGCTGGTACAATGAGCAGTTCTTC.

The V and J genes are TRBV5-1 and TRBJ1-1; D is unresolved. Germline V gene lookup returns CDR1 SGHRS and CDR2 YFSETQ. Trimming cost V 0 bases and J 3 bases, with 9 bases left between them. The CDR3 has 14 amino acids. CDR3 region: CASSLVSQDTEAFF. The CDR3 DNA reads TGCGCCAGCAGCTTGGTCTCCCAGGACACTGAAGCTTTCTTT.

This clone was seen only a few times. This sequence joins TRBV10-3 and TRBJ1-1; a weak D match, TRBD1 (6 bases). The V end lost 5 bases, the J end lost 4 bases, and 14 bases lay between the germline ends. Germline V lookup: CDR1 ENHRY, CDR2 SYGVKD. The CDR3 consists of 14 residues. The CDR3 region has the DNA TGTGCCATCAGTAAGAAGGGGGATGTCACTGAAGCTTTCTTT. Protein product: CAISKKGDVTEAFF.

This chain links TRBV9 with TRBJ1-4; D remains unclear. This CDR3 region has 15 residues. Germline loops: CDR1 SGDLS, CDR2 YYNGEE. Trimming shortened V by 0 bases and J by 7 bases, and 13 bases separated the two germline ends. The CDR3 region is CASSVGGAALEKLFF. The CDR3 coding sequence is TGTGCCAGCAGCGTAGGGGGAGCCGCCCTTGAAAAACTGTTTTTT. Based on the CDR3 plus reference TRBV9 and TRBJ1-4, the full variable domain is DSGVTQTPKHLITATGQRVTLRCSPRSGDLSVYWYQQSLDQGLQFLIQYYNGEERAKGNILERFSAQQFPDLHSELNLSSLELGDSALYFCASSVGGAALEKLFFGSGTQLSVL.

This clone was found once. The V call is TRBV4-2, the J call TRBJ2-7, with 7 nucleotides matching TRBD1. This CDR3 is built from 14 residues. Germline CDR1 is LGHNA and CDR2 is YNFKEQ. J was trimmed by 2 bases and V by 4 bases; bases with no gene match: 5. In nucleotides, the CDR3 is TGTGCCAGCAGCCCAGTCGGGACAGCCTACGAGCAGTACTTC. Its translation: CASSPVGTAYEQYF.

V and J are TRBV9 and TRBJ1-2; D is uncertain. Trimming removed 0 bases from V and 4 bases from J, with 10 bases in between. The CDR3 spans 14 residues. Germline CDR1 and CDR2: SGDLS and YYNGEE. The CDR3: CASSVALSTYGYTF. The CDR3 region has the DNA TGTGCCAGCAGCGTAGCGCTATCTACCTATGGCTACACCTTC.

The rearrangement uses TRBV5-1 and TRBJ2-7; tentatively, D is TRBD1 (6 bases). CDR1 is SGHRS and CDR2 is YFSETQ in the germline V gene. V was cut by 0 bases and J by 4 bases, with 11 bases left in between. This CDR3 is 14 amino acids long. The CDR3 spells CASSLDPTGYEQYF. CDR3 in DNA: TGCGCCAGCAGCTTGGACCCCACAGGGTACGAGCAGTACTTC.

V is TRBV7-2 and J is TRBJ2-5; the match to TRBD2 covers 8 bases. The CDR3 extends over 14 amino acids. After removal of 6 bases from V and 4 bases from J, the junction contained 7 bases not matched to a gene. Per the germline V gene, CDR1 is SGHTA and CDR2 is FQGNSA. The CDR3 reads CASSASSGRETQYF. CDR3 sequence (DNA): TGTGCCAGCAGTGCCTCAAGCGGGAGAGAGACCCAGTACTTC. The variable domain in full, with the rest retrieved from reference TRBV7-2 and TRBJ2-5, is GAGVSQSPSNKVTEKGKDVELRCDPISGHTALYWYRQSLGQGLEFLIYFQGNSAPDKSGLPSDRFSAERTGGSVSTLTIQRTQQEDSAVYLCASSASSGRETQYFGPGTRLLVL.